The 21 T cell receptor beta chains below come from one sample, sequenced in a study of blood T cell repertoires in COVID-19. Sequenced by immunoSEQ multiplex PCR; TCRdb stores in-frame clones only, minus some. Among approximately 90,000 clones listed, approximately 85% were seen once. Sequencing input: peripheral blood. The receptors here all came from a man aged 60-69 years with acute or convalescent COVID-19.

The chain combines TRBV24-1 with TRBJ1-2, with 9 bases lining up with TRBD1. The CDR3 runs to 17 residues. Germline V gene sequence: CDR1 KGHDR, CDR2 SFDVKD. After removal of 0 bases from V and 0 bases from J, the junction contained 4 bases not matched to a gene. CDR3 residues: CATSDLGQGSTNYGYTF. The CDR3 DNA follows: TGTGCCACCAGTGATTTGGGACAGGGGTCCACTAACTATGGCTACACCTTC.

V and J are TRBV18 and TRBJ1-2; a possible D gene is TRBD1 (6 bases). V dropped 6 bases and J dropped 0 bases, with 17 bases sitting between them. The germline CDR1 and CDR2 sequences are KGHSH and LQKENI. The CDR3 covers 16 residues. CDR3 sequence (DNA): TGTGCCAGCTCTCCCGGGCAGGGGATTTCTAACTATGGCTACACCTTC. Translated, it gives CASSPGQGISNYGYTF.

V and J are TRBV7-2 and TRBJ2-1, with 15 bases matching TRBD2. There are 17 residues in the CDR3. Trimming cost V 6 bases and J 7 bases; bases outside gene matches: 10. Germline V CDR1 and CDR2: SGHTA, FQGNSA. CDR3 sequence reads: CASSSRTSGGVRNEQFF. CDR3 coding DNA: TGTGCCAGCAGTTCCAGGACTAGCGGGGGGGTTAGGAATGAGCAGTTCTTC.

This clone has just one count. V and J are TRBV10-2 and TRBJ1-2; 7 bases align to TRBD1. V dropped 2 bases and J dropped 7; count of bases not matched to a gene: 7. This CDR3 contains 14 residues. CDR1 WSHSY and CDR2 SAAADI come from the germline V gene. In DNA form, the CDR3 reads TGCGCCAGCAGTGAGGGAAGGGGGCCTCGTGGCTACACCTTC. This sequence encodes CASSEGRGPRGYTF.

The chain employs TRBV6-4 and TRBJ2-2; the match to TRBD2 covers 10 bases. V lost 4 bases to trimming and J lost 0 bases; unmatched junction nucleotides: 5. The CDR3 has 17 amino acids. Germline loops: CDR1 MRHNA, CDR2 SNTAGT. The CDR3 region is CASSVLAGVTNTGELFF. The CDR3 coding sequence is TGTGCCAGCAGTGTCCTAGCGGGGGTTACGAACACCGGGGAGCTGTTTTTT.

V and J are TRBV7-9 and TRBJ2-7, with a possible D match to TRBD1 (6 bases). Germline CDR1 and CDR2: SEHNR and FQNEAQ (reference sequence). Trimming pared 7 bases from V and 2 bases from J, leaving 15 bases between. This CDR3 contains 14 residues. CDR3 nucleotides: TGTGCCAGCAATCGAGACAGGACCACCTACGAGCAGTACTTC. It is translated as CASNRDRTTYEQYF.

This chain links TRBV28 with TRBJ1-5, with 9 bases identical to TRBD1. CDR3 size: 19 residues. The germline V gene encodes CDR1 MDHEN and CDR2 SYDVKM. With 4 bases clipped from V and 9 bases from J, the junction kept 22 bases outside the gene matches. The CDR3 DNA follows: TGTGCCAGCAGTTCGCCACTACTTACTCGGGACAGGGTTGGTCTGCCCCAGCATTTT. Residues: CASSSPLLTRDRVGLPQHF.

The chain links TRBV6-5 to TRBJ2-3; weak D call: TRBD1 (7 bases). There are 16 residues in the CDR3. Trimming stripped 0 bases from V and 4 bases from J, with 14 bases between. Germline-derived CDR1 and CDR2 are MNHEY and SVGAGI. CDR3 protein: CASSYSVGRGADTQYF. For the CDR3, the DNA is TGTGCCAGCAGTTACTCGGTGGGCAGGGGGGCAGATACGCAGTATTTT.

The table lists this clone with a count of one. The rearrangement joins TRBV7-6 to TRBJ2-2, with D perhaps matching TRBD1 (5 bases). Germline values: CDR1 SGHVS, CDR2 FNYEAQ. The length of the CDR3 is 17 residues. The V gene lost 0 bases and the J gene lost 1 base, with 12 bases spanning the gap. CDR3 amino acids: CASSLAGIGVNTGELFF. The DNA for the CDR3 is TGTGCCAGCAGCTTAGCGGGAATAGGGGTGAACACCGGGGAGCTGTTTTTT.

The chain joins TRBV10-3 to TRBJ2-1, with 7 nucleotides matching TRBD2. V gave up 2 bases and J gave up 10 bases; unmatched junction bases: 8. Per germline, CDR1 ENHRY and CDR2 SYGVKD. The CDR3 has 14 amino acids. CDR3 sequence (DNA): TGTGCCATCAGTGAGAGGGTGGTAGCGGGCGAGCAGTTCTTC. Translating it yields CAISERVVAGEQFF.

The V and J genes are TRBV7-2 and TRBJ1-2, with D unclear. The CDR3 is 14 amino acids. Trimming took off 5 bases at V and 4 bases at J, with 14 bases between the two ends. The germline V gene has CDR1 SGHTA and CDR2 FQGNSA. DNA of the CDR3: TGTGCCAGCAGCCCACCTGGGAGGTCCTATGGCTACACCTTC. Translating gives CASSPPGRSYGYTF.

The genes are TRBV5-1 and TRBJ1-2; TRBD1 aligns across 9 bases. Trimming took 1 base from V and 5 from J; bases not matched to a gene: 6. The CDR3 spans 15 residues. Germline-derived CDR1 and CDR2 are SGHRS and YFSETQ. CDR3 protein: CASSLPQGAGYGYTF. CDR3 DNA sequence: TGCGCCAGCAGCTTGCCACAGGGGGCGGGTTATGGCTACACCTTC.

DNA for the CDR3: TGTGCCAGTAGTTGGTTAGGGGCGGTCACAGATACGCAGTATTTT. Protein sequence: CASSWLGAVTDTQYF. The rearrangement joins TRBV19 to TRBJ2-3, with D perhaps matching TRBD1 (5 bases). This CDR3 comprises 15 residues. Per germline, CDR1 LNHDA and CDR2 SQIVND (reference sequence). Trimming cost V 5 bases and J 2 bases, with 14 bases left between them. Full variable domain (outside the CDR3, taken from reference TRBV19 and TRBJ2-3): DGGITQSPKYLFRKEGQNVTLSCEQNLNHDAMYWYRQDPGQGLRLIYYSQIVNDFQKGDIAEGYSVSREKKESFPLTVTSAQKNPTAFYLCASSWLGAVTDTQYFGPGTRLTVL.

The J gene is TRBJ2-1, the V gene TRBV19; 8 bases are shared with TRBD2. The CDR3 is 18 residues long. The V gene's germline CDR1 is LNHDA and CDR2 SQIVND (reference sequence). V was pared by 1 base and J by 0 bases, with 8 bases of the junction left unmatched. The CDR3 protein is CASSIVAGLSSSYNEQFF. The CDR3 DNA follows: TGTGCCAGTAGTATAGTAGCGGGGCTGTCGAGCTCCTACAATGAGCAGTTCTTC. The complete variable domain, with remaining parts taken from reference TRBV19 and TRBJ2-1, reads DGGITQSPKYLFRKEGQNVTLSCEQNLNHDAMYWYRQDPGQGLRLIYYSQIVNDFQKGDIAEGYSVSREKKESFPLTVTSAQKNPTAFYLCASSIVAGLSSSYNEQFFGPGTRLTVL.

J is TRBJ2-5 and V is TRBV12-5; no clear D gene. Germline V gene sequence: CDR1 LGHNT, CDR2 FRNRAP. The V and J ends lost 5 bases and 1 base respectively, with 5 bases between them. The CDR3 is 12 residues long. The DNA of the CDR3 is TGTGCTAGTGGTCCGGGCCAAGAGACCCAGTACTTC. Encoded protein: CASGPGQETQYF.

This sequence joins TRBV6-5 and TRBJ2-7; a possible D gene is TRBD2 (7 bases). Deletions cut 4 bases from V and 2 bases from J, with 12 bases between. The CDR3 sequence is 14 residues long. The germline gives CDR1 MNHEY, CDR2 SVGAGI. Here the CDR3 reads CASSSGGQPYEQYF. The CDR3 nucleotides are TGTGCCAGCAGTTCCGGGGGGCAGCCCTACGAGCAGTACTTC.

J is TRBJ1-2 and V is TRBV3-1 (or the pseudogene TRBV3-2); D may be TRBD1 (6 bases). In germline, CDR1 is LGHDT, CDR2 YNNKEL (reference sequence). The CDR3 spans 12 residues. Trimming removed 4 bases from V and 4 bases from J, with 7 bases in between. The CDR3 DNA follows: TGTGCCAGCAGCCGCAGGGGCTATGGCTACACCTTC. Protein product: CASSRRGYGYTF.

V is TRBV19 and J is TRBJ1-5; TRBD1 agrees at 7 bases. Germline CDR1 is LNHDA and CDR2 is SQIVND (reference sequence). J gave up 6 bases and V 7 bases, and 6 bases lay outside the gene matches. CDR3 length: 13 residues. CDR3 protein: CASTQGEGQPQHF. CDR3 DNA sequence: TGTGCCAGTACCCAGGGGGAAGGTCAGCCCCAGCATTTT.

This clone has only a few counts. The chain is built from TRBV5-1 and TRBJ2-3; tentative D call: TRBD2 (6 bases). The germline V gene encodes CDR1 SGHRS and CDR2 YFSETQ. The V end was cut by 5 bases, the J end by 4 bases, with 20 bases between. CDR3 length: 16 residues. The CDR3 reads CASRVSTGVMADTQYF. In DNA, the CDR3 is TGCGCCAGCAGGGTCTCCACGGGAGTTATGGCAGATACGCAGTATTTT.

The chain joins TRBV18 to TRBJ1-2; TRBD1 aligns across 7 bases. Trimming at V came to 2 bases and at J to 8 bases, leaving 5 bases not matched to a gene. Germline lookup yields CDR1 KGHSH and CDR2 LQKENI. The CDR3 loop spans 13 amino acids. The CDR3 protein is CASSPGQVGGYTF. The CDR3 region has the DNA TGTGCCAGCTCACCAGGACAGGTGGGGGGCTACACCTTC.

The CDR3 sequence: CASSLTVGSGYEQYF. CDR3 DNA sequence: TGTGCCAGCAGCTTAACGGTGGGGAGTGGGTACGAGCAGTACTTC. The rearrangement uses TRBV7-2 and TRBJ2-7; D is perhaps TRBD2 (5 bases). Trimming removed 2 bases from V and 4 bases from J, with 15 bases in between. CDR1 is SGHTA, CDR2 FQGNSA, per germline. This CDR3 comprises 15 residues. The full variable domain, with the rest looked up from reference TRBV7-2 and TRBJ2-7, is GAGVSQSPSNKVTEKGKDVELRCDPISGHTALYWYRQSLGQGLEFLIYFQGNSAPDKSGLPSDRFSAERTGGSVSTLTIQRTQQEDSAVYLCASSLTVGSGYEQYFGPGTRLTVT.